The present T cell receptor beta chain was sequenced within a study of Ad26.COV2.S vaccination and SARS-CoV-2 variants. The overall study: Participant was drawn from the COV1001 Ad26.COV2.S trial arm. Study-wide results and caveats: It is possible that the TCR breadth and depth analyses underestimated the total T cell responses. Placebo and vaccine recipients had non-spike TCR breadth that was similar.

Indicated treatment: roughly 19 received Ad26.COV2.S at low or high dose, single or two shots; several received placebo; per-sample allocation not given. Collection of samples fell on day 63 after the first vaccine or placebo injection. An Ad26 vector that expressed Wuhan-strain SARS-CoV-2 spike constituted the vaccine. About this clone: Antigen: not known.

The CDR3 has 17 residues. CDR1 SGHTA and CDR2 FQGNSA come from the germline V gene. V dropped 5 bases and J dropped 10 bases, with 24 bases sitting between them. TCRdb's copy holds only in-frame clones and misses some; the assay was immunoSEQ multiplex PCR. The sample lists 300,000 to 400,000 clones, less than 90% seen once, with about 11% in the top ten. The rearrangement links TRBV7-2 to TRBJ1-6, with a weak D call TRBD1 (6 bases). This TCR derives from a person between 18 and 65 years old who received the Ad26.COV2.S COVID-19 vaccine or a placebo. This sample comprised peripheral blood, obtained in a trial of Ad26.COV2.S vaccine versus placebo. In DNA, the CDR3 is TGTGCCAGCAGCGCCACAGGGCGCCCCTACCGATACTCACCCCTCCACTTT. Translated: CASSATGRPYRYSPLHF. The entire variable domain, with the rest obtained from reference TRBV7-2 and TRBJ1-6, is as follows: GAGVSQSPSNKVTEKGKDVELRCDPISGHTALYWYRQSLGQGLEFLIYFQGNSAPDKSGLPSDRFSAERTGGSVSTLTIQRTQQEDSAVYLCASSATGRPYRYSPLHFGNGTRLTVT.